This T cell receptor beta chain is from a study of T cell repertoires in ileal Crohn's disease. Whole-study context: Postoperative therapy was given to about half: about 11 thiopurines, some 18 anti-TNF agents.

Time point described: neoterminal ileum biopsy at postoperative endoscopy, about 6 months after surgery. Clones were read by immunoSEQ multiplex PCR, and TCRdb kept only the in-frame ones, dropping some. The sample records approximately 10,000 clones, about two thirds being singletons. The sample taken for sequencing was ileal tissue. This TCR came from an adult with Crohn's disease.

The CDR3 region has the DNA TGCGCCAGCAGTGGACAGGGAAAGACCCAGTACTTC. Protein sequence: CASSGQGKTQYF. The chain couples TRBV10-2 to TRBJ2-5, with 7 nucleotides matching TRBD1. This CDR3 spans 12 amino acids. The V gene's germline CDR1 is WSHSY and CDR2 SAAADI. The V gene end was trimmed by 4 bases and the J gene end by 6 bases; junction bases not matched to a gene: 2.